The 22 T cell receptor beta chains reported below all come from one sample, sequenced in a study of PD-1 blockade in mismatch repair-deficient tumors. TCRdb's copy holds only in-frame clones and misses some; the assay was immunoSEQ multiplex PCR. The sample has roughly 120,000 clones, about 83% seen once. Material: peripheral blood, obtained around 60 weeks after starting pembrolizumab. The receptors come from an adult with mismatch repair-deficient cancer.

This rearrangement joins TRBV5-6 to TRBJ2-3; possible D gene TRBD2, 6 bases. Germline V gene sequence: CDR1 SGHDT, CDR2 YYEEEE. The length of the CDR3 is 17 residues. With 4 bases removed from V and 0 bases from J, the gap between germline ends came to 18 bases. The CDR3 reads CASSVPYSGKSTDTQYF. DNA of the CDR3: TGTGCCAGCAGCGTTCCTTATAGCGGAAAGAGCACAGATACGCAGTATTTT. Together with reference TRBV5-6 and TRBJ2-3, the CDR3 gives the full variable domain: DAGVTQSPTHLIKTRGQQVTLRCSPKSGHDTVSWYQQALGQGPQFIFQYYEEEERQRGNFPDRFSGHQFPNYSSELNVNALLLGDSALYLCASSVPYSGKSTDTQYFGPGTRLTVL.

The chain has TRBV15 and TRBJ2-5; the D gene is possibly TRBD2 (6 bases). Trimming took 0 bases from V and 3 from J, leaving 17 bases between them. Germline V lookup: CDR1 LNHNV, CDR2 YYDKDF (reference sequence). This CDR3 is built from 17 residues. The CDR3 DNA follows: TGTGCCACCAGCAGAGAGCCGCGGACTACACTCGAAGAGACCCAGTACTTC. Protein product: CATSREPRTTLEETQYF. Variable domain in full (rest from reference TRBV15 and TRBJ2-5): DAMVIQNPRYQVTQFGKPVTLSCSQTLNHNVMYWYQQKSSQAPKLLFHYYDKDFNNEADTPDNFQSRRPNTSFCFLDIRSPGLGDTAMYLCATSREPRTTLEETQYFGPGTRLLVL.

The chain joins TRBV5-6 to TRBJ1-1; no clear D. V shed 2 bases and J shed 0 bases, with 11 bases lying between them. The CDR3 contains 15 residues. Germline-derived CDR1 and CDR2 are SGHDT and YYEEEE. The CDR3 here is CASSFNTYMNTEAFF. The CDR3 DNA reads TGTGCCAGCAGCTTTAATACCTACATGAACACTGAAGCTTTCTTT.

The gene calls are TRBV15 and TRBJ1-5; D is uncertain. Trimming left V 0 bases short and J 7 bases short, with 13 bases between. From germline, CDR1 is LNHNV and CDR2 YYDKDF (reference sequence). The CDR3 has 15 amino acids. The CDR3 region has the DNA TGTGCCACCAGCAGAGATGCGAGGGCAGAACAGCCCCAGCATTTT. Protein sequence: CATSRDARAEQPQHF.

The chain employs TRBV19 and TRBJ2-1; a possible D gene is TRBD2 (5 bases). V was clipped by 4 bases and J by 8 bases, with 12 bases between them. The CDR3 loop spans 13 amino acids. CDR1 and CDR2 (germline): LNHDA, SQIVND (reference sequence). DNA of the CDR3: TGTGCCAGTAGTAGGAAAGGGAGATATGAGCAGTTCTTC. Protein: CASSRKGRYEQFF.

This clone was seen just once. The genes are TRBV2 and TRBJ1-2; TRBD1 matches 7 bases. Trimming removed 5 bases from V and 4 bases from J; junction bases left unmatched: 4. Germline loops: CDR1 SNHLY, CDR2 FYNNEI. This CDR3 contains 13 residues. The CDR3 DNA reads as TGTGCCAGCAGTTTACAGGGGTCCTATGGCTACACCTTC. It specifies CASSLQGSYGYTF.

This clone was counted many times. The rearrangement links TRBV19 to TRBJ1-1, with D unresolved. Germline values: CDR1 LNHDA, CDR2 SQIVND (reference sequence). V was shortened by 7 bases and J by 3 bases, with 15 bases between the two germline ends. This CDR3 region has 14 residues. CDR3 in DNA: TGTGCCAGTAAGTCCCCAGGATTACACACTGAAGCTTTCTTT. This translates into CASKSPGLHTEAFF.

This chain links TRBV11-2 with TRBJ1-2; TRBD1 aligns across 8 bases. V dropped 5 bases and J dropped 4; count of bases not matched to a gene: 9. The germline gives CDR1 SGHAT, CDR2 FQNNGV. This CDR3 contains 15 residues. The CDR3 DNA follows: TGTGCCAGCAGCCAAAATACCGGGACAGGCTATGGCTACACCTTC. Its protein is CASSQNTGTGYGYTF.

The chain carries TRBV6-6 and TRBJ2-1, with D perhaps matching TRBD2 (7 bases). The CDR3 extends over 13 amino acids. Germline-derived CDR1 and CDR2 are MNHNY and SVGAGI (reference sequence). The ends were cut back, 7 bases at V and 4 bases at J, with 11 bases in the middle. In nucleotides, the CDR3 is TGTGCCAGCAAGGGGGAGGGATACAATGAGCAGTTCTTC. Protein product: CASKGEGYNEQFF.

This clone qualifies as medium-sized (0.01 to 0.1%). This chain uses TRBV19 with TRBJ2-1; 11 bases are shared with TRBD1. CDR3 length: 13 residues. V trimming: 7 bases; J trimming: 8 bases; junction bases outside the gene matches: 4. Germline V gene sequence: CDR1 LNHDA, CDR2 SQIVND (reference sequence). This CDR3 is CASIGQGADEQFF. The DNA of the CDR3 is TGTGCCAGTATAGGACAGGGGGCCGATGAGCAGTTCTTC.

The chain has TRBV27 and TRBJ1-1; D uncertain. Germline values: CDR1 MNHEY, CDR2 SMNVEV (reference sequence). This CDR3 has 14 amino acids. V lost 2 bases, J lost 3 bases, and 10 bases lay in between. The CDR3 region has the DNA TGTGCCAGCAGTTTAGGAGGAGGGTACACTGAAGCTTTCTTT. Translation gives CASSLGGGYTEAFF.

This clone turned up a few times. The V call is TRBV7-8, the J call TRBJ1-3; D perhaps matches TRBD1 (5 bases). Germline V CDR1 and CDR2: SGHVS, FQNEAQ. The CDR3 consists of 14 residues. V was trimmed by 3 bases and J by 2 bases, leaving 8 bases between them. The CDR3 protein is CASSFRGAGNTIYF. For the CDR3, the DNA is TGTGCCAGCAGCTTTCGGGGGGCTGGAAACACCATATATTTT.

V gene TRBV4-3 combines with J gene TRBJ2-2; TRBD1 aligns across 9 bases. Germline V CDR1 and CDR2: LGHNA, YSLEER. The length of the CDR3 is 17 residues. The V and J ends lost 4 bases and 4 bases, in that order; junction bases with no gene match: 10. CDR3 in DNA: TGCGCCAGCAGCCCCCTTCGGACAGGGGCGAGCACCGGGGAGCTGTTTTTT. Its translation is CASSPLRTGASTGELFF.

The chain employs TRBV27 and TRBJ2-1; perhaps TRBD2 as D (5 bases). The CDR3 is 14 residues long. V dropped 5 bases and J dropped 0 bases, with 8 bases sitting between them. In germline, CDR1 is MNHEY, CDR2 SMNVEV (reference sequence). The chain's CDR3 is CASSAGDSYNEQFF. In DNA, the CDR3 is TGTGCCAGCAGTGCCGGGGACTCCTACAATGAGCAGTTCTTC.

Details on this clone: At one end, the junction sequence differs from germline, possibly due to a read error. The CDR3 spells CAGSMGQAPGELFF. The DNA for the CDR3 is TGTGCCGGTAGTATGGGACAGGCCCCCGGGGAGCTGTTTTTT. The chain is built from TRBV19 and TRBJ2-2, with TRBD1 matching over 8 bases. In germline, CDR1 is LNHDA, CDR2 SQIVND (reference sequence). This CDR3 is 14 amino acids long.

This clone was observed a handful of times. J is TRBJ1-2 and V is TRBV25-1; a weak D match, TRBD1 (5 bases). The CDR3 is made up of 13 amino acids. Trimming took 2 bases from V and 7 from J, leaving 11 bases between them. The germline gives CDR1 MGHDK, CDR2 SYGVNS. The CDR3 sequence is CASSEPGIRGYTF. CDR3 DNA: TGTGCCAGCAGTGAACCAGGGATTCGTGGCTACACCTTC.

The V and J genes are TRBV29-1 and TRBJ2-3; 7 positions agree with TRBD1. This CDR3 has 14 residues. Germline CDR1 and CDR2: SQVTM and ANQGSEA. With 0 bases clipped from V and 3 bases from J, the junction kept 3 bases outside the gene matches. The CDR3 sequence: CSVEDRQGTDTQYF. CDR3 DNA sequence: TGCAGCGTTGAAGATCGACAGGGAACAGATACGCAGTATTTT.

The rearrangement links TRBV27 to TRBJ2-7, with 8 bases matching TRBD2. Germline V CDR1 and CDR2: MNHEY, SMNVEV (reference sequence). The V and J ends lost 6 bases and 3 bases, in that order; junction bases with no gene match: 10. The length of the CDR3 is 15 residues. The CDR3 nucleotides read TGTGCCAGCAGACTTCTAGCGGGTAACGTCTACGAGCAGTACTTC. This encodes CASRLLAGNVYEQYF.

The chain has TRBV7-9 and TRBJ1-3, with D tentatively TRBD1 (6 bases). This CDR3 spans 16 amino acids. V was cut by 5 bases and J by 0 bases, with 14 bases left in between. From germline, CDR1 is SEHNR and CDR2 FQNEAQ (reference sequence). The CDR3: CASSPRDTGSGNTIYF. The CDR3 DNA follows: TGTGCCAGCAGCCCGAGGGACACTGGCTCTGGAAACACCATATATTTT.

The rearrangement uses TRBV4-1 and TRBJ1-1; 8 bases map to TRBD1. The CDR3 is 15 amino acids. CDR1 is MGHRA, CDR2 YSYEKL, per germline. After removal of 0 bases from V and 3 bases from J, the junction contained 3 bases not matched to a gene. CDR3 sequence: CASSQEQGAHTEAFF. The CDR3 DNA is TGCGCCAGCAGCCAAGAGCAGGGGGCTCACACTGAAGCTTTCTTT.

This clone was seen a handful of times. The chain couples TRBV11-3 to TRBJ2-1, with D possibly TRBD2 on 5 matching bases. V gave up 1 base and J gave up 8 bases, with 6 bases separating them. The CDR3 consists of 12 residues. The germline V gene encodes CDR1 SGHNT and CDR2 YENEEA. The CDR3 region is CASSLGGDEQFF. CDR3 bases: TGTGCCAGCAGCTTAGGGGGAGATGAGCAGTTCTTC. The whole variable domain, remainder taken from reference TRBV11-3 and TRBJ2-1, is EAGVVQSPRYKIIEKKQPVAFWCNPISGHNTLYWYLQNLGQGPELLIRYENEEAVDDSQLPKDRFSAERLKGVDSTLKIQPAELGDSAVYLCASSLGGDEQFFGPGTRLTVL.

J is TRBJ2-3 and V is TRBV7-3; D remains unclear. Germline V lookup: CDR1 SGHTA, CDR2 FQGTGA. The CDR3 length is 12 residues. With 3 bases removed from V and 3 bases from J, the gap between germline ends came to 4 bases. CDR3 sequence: CASSFNTDTQYF. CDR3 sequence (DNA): TGTGCCAGCAGCTTTAATACAGATACGCAGTATTTT.